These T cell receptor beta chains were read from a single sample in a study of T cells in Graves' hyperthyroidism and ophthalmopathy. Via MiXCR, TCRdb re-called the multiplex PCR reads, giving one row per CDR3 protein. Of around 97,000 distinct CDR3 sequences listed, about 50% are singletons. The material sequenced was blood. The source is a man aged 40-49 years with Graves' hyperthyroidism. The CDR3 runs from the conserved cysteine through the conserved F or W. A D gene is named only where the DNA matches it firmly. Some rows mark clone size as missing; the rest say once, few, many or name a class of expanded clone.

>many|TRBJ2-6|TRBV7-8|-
TGTGCCAGCAGCTTCCAATCTGGGGGGGCCAACGTCCTGACTTTC
CASSFQSGGANVLTF
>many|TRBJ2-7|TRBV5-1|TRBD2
TGCGCCAGCAGCTTGGAGAGACTAGCAACCTACGAGCAGTACTTC
CASSLERLATYEQYF
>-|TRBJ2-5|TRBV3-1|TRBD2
TGTGACAGCAGCCGAACGGGGGGGCGCCGAGAGACCCAGTACTTC
CDSSRTGGRRETQYF
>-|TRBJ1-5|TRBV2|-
TGTGCCAGCAGTGGGCCTACGTATAGCAATCAGCCCCAGCATTTT
CASSGPTYSNQPQHF
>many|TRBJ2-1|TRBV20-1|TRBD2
TGCAGTGCCCAAAATCCGGGACTAGGAGACGATGAGCAGTTCTTC
CSAQNPGLGDDEQFF
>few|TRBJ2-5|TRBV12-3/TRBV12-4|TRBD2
TGTGCCAGCCCCTGGGAGCGGGGGGGCCTAGTAGAGACCCAGTACTTC
CASPWERGGLVETQYF
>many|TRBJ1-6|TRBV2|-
TGTGCCAGCAGTGCCTCGGGGGAAAATTCACCCCTCCACTTT
CASSASGENSPLHF
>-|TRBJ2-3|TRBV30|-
TGTGCCTGGAGGGGAGGGGGGGATACGCAGTATTTT
CAWRGGGDTQYF
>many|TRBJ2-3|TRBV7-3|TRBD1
TGTGCCAGCAGCCGGACAGGGGGGACAGATACGCAGTATTTT
CASSRTGGTDTQYF
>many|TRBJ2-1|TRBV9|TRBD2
TGTGCCAGCAGCGTAGGACTAGCGGGAGGATACCAGAAGTTCTTC
CASSVGLAGGYQKFF
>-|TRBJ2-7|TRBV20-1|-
TGCAGTGCTAGGTCAGGGTACGAGCAGTACTTC
CSARSGYEQYF
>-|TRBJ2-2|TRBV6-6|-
TGTGCCAGCAGAGGATGTACCGGGGAGCTGGTTTTT
CASRGCTGELVF
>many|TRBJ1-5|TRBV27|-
TGTGCCAGCAGTTCGGCGGAGAATCAGCCCCAGCATTTT
CASSSAENQPQHF